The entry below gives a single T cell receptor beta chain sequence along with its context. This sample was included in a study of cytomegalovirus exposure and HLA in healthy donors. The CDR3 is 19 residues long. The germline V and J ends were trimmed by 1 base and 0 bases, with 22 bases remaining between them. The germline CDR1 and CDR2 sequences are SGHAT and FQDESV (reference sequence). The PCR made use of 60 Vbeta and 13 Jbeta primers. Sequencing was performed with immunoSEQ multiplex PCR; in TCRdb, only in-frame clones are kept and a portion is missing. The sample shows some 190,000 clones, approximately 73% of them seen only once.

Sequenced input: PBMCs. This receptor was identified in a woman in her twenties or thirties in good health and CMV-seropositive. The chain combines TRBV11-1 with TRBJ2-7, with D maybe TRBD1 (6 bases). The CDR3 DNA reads TGTGCCAGCAGCTTAGAAGGGACAAGCAAGCACCCATTCTCCTACGAGCAGTACTTC. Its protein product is CASSLEGTSKHPFSYEQYF.